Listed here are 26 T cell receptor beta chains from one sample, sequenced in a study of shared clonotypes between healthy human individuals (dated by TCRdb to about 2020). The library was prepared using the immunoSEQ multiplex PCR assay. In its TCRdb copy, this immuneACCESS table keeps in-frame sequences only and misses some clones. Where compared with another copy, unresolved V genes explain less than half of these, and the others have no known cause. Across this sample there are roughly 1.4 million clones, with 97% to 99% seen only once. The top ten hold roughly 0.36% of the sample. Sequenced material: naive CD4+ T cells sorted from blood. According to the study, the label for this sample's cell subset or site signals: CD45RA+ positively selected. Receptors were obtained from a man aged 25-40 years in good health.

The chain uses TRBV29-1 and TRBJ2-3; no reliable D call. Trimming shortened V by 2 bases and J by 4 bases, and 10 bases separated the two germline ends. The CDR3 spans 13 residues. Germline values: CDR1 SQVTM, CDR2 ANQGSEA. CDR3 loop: CSVERVISDTQYF. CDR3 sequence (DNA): TGCAGCGTTGAAAGGGTCATCTCAGATACGCAGTATTTT.

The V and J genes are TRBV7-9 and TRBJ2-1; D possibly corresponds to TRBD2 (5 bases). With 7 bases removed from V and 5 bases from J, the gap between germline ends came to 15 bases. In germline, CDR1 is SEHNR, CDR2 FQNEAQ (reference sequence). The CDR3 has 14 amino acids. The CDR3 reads CASKLSARNNEQFF. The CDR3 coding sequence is TGTGCCAGCAAGCTTAGCGCGAGGAACAATGAGCAGTTCTTC.

CDR3 sequence: CASSEKPPGLAGGRGFGELFF. The CDR3 DNA sequence: TGTGCCAGCAGTGAGAAGCCGCCGGGACTAGCGGGAGGGCGGGGATTCGGGGAGCTGTTTTTT. The chain links TRBV2 to TRBJ2-2, with 16 bases fitting TRBD2. The CDR3 runs 21 residues. The trim removed 3 bases at V and 7 bases at J, leaving 17 bases unmatched. CDR1 and CDR2 (germline): SNHLY, FYNNEI. Looking up the rest from reference TRBV2 and TRBJ2-2 gives the full variable domain: EPEVTQTPSHQVTQMGQEVILRCVPISNHLYFYWYRQILGQKVEFLVSFYNNEISEKSEIFDDQFSVERPDGSNFTLKIRSTKLEDSAMYFCASSEKPPGLAGGRGFGELFFGEGSRLTVL.

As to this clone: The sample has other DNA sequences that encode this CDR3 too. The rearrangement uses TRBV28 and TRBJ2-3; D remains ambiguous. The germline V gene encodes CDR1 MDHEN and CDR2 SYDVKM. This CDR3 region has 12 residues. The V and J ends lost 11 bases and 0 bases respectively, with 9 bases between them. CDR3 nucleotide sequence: TGTGCCTCAACAACAAGCACAGATACGCAGTATTTT. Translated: CASTTSTDTQYF.

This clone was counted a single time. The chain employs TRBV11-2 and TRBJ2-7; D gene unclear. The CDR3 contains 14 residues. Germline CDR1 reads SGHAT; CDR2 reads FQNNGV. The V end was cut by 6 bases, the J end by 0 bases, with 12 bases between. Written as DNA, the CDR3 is TGTGCCAGCAGTCCAGATCCTAGCTCCTACGAGCAGTACTTC. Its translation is CASSPDPSSYEQYF. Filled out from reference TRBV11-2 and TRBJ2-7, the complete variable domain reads EAGVAQSPRYKIIEKRQSVAFWCNPISGHATLYWYQQILGQGPKLLIQFQNNGVVDDSQLPKDRFSAERLKGVDSTLKIQPAKLEDSAVYLCASSPDPSSYEQYFGPGTRLTVT.

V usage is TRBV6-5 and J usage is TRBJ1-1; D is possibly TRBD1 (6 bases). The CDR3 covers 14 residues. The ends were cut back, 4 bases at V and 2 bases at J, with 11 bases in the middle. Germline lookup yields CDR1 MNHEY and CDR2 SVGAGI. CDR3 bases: TGTGCCAGCAGTTTGGACAGTAAAAACACTGAAGCTTTCTTT. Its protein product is CASSLDSKNTEAFF.

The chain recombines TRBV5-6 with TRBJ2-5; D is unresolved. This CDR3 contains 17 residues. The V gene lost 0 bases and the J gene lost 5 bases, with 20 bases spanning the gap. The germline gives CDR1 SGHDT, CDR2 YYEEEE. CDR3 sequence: CASSLGQASLSRETQYF. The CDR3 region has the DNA TGTGCCAGCAGCTTGGGTCAGGCGTCCCTCTCTAGGGAGACCCAGTACTTC.

The CDR3 protein is CASSYPPTSGRYNEQFF. The CDR3 DNA is TGTGCCAGCAGCTATCCCCCGACTAGCGGGAGATACAATGAGCAGTTCTTC. The chain is built from TRBV7-9 and TRBJ2-1, with 12 nucleotides matching TRBD2. The V gene's germline CDR1 is SEHNR and CDR2 FQNEAQ (reference sequence). The CDR3 is 17 residues long. J was trimmed by 4 bases and V by 4 bases; bases with no gene match: 8.

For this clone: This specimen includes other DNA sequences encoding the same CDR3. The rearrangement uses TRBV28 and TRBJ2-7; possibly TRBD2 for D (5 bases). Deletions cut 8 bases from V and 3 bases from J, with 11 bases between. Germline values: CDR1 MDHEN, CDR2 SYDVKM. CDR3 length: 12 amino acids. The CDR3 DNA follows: TGTGCCAGCCGAGAGGGTAGCTACGAGCAGTACTTC. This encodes CASREGSYEQYF. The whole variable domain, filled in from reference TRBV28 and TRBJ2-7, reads DVKVTQSSRYLVKRTGEKVFLECVQDMDHENMFWYRQDPGLGLRLIYFSYDVKMKEKGDIPEGYSVSREKKERFSLILESASTNQTSMYLCASREGSYEQYFGPGTRLTVT.

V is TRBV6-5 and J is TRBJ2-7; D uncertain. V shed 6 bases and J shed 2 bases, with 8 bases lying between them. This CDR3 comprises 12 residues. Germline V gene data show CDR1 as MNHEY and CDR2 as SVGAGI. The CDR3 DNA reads TGTGCCAGCAGCGTCTCCCCCTACGAGCAGTACTTC. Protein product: CASSVSPYEQYF.

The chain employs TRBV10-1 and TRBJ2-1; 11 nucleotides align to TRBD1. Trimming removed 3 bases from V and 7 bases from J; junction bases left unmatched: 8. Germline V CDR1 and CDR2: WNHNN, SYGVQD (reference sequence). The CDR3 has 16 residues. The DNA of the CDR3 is TGCGCCAGCAGTGACGTCCGGGACAGGGGGTCTAATGAGCAGTTCTTC. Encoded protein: CASSDVRDRGSNEQFF.

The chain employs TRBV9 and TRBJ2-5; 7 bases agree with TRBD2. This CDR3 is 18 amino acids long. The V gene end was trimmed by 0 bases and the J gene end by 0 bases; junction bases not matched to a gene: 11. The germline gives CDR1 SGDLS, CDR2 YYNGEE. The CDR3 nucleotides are TGTGCCAGCAGCGTAGCGCGGGAGTTTGGGAGCCACCAAGAGACCCAGTACTTC. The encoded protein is CASSVAREFGSHQETQYF.

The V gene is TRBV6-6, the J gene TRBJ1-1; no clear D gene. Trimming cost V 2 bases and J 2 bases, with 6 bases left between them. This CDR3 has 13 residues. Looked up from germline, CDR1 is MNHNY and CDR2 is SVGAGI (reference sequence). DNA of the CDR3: TGTGCCAGCAGTTACGGTATCAACACTGAAGCTTTCTTT. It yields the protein CASSYGINTEAFF.

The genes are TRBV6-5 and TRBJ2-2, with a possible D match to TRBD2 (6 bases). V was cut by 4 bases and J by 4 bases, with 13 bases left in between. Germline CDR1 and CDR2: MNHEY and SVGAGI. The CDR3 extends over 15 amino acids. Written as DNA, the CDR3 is TGTGCCAGCAGTTTCGCGGGATCCGTCACCGGGGAGCTGTTTTTT. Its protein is CASSFAGSVTGELFF.

CDR3 nucleotide sequence: TGCGCCAGCTCCCGGGGCCCCGCCGCCGGGGAGCTGTTTTTT. It is translated as CASSRGPAAGELFF. The V call is TRBV5-1, the J call TRBJ2-2; D might be TRBD1 or TRBD2, each matching 5 bases. V was clipped by 7 bases and J by 6 bases, with 16 bases between them. CDR1 and CDR2 from the germline V gene are SGHRS and YFSETQ. The CDR3 has 14 residues.

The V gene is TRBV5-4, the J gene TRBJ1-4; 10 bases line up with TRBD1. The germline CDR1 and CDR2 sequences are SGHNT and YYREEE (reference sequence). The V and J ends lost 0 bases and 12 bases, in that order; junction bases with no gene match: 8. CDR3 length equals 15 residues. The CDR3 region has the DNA TGTGCCAGCAGCTTGGGGGACAGGGGAGGAGGCGAACTGTTTTTT. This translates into CASSLGDRGGGELFF.

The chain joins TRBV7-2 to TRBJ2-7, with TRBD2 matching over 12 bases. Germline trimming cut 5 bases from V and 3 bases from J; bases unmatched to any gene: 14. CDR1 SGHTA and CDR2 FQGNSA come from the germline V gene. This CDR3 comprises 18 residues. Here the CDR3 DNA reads TGTGCCAGCAGCATAAAAGAGGGTGGACTAGCGGGAATCTACGAGCAGTACTTC. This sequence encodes CASSIKEGGLAGIYEQYF.

The CDR3 coding sequence is TGTGCCAGCAGTTATGGTCTCAAGGCGAGAGCTTTCTTT. Translating it yields CASSYGLKARAFF. This chain uses TRBV6-5 with TRBJ1-1, with D unclear. The CDR3 is 13 residues long. V gave up 3 bases and J gave up 10 bases, with 15 bases separating them. CDR1 MNHEY and CDR2 SVGAGI come from the germline V gene.

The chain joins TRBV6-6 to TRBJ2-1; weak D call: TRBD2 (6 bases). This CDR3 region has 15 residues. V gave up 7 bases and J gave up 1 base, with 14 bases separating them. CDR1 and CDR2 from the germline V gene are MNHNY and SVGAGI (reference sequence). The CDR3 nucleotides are TGTGCCAGCACAAAGACGGGAGTGTCCTACAATGAGCAGTTCTTC. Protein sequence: CASTKTGVSYNEQFF.

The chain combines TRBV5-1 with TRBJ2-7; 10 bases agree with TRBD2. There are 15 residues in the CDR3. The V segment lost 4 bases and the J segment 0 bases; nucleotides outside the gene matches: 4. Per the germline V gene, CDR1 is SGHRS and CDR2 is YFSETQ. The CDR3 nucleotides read TGCGCCAGCAGCGACCCTAGCGGGAGCTCCTACGAGCAGTACTTC. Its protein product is CASSDPSGSSYEQYF.

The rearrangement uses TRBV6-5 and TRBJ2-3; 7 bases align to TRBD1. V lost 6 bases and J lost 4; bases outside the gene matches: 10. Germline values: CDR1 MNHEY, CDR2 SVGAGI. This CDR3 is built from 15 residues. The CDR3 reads CASSLGGQGADTQYF. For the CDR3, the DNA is TGTGCCAGCAGCCTGGGTGGTCAGGGGGCAGATACGCAGTATTTT.

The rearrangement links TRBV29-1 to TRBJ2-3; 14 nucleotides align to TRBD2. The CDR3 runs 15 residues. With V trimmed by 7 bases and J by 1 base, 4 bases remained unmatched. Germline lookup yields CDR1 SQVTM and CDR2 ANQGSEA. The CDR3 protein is CSGLTSGRGTDTQYF. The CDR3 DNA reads TGCAGCGGATTGACTAGCGGGAGGGGCACAGATACGCAGTATTTT.

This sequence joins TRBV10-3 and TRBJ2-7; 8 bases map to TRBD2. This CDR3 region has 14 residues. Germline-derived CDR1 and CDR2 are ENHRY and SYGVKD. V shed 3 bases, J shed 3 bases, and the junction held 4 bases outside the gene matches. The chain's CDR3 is CAISDSREGYEQYF. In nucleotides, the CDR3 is TGTGCCATCAGTGATTCACGGGAGGGCTACGAGCAGTACTTC.

The chain's CDR3 is CASSPLLGFLTDTQYF. The CDR3 bases are TGTGCCAGCAGCCCCCTTTTGGGGTTCCTCACAGATACGCAGTATTTT. The V call is TRBV7-9, the J call TRBJ2-3, with D unresolved. Trimming stripped 5 bases from V and 2 bases from J, with 17 bases between. The CDR3 covers 16 residues. Germline-derived CDR1 and CDR2 are SEHNR and FQNEAQ (reference sequence). Full variable domain (missing parts from reference TRBV7-9 and TRBJ2-3): DTGVSQNPRHKITKRGQNVTFRCDPISEHNRLYWYRQTLGQGPEFLTYFQNEAQLEKSRLLSDRFSAERPKGSFSTLEIQRTEQGDSAMYLCASSPLLGFLTDTQYFGPGTRLTVL.

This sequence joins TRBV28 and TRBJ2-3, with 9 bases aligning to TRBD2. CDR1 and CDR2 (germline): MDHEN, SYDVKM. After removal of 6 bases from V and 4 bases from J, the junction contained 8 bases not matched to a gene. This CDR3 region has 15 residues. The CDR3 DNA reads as TGTGCCAGCAGCCAAGCCGGGACTAGCTCAGATACGCAGTATTTT. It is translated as CASSQAGTSSDTQYF.

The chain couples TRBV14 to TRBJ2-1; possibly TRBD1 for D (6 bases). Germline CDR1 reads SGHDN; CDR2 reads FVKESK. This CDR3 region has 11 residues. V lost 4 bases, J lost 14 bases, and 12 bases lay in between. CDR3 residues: CASSLRGSKFF. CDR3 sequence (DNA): TGTGCCAGCAGCCTAAGGGGGAGTAAGTTCTTC. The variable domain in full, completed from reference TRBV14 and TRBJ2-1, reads EAGVTQFPSHSVIEKGQTVTLRCDPISGHDNLYWYRRVMGKEIKFLLHFVKESKQDESGMPNNRFLAERTGGTYSTLKVQPAELEDSGVYFCASSLRGSKFFGPGTRLTVL.